Described below is a single T cell receptor beta chain sequence and its context. Germline trimming cut 9 bases from V and 4 bases from J; bases unmatched to any gene: 3. Germline V CDR1 and CDR2: MRHNA, SNTAGT. This CDR3 contains 13 residues. Only in-frame clones appear in the TCRdb table, and some are missing; sequencing was by immunoSEQ multiplex PCR. This sample yields roughly 180,000 clones, of which approximately 83% are seen a single time; roughly 8% belongs to the top ten. The record originates from a study of blood T cell repertoires in COVID-19. Whole-study context: Samples came from the United States, Italy and Spain, spanning acute and convalescent COVID-19.

The sequencing sample was made of peripheral blood. This clonotype was obtained from a man aged 55 to 69 with acute or convalescent COVID-19. V gene TRBV6-4 combines with J gene TRBJ2-1; 10 nucleotides match TRBD1. The CDR3 bases are TGTGCCAGTGGGACAGGGGATTACAATGAGCAGTTCTTC. Translated: CASGTGDYNEQFF.